This T cell receptor beta chain was obtained from a study of vaccination and CD4 T cells after COVID-19. General study results and limits: There were relatively few convalescent patients studied, and there were no early post-infection timepoints. In convalescent patients, 304 of 307 vaccine-specific clones were mono-reactive for SARS-CoV-2 spike.

The sample's treatment: roughly ten-day PBMC culture with coronavirus spike peptide pools or control peptides (ViraFEST assay). With peptide pools, ViraFEST first expanded antigen-specific T cells and afterwards sequenced their TCRs. This clonotype was picked up a small number of times. What it binds is not known. Oncomine TCR Beta short-read sequencing was applied to DNA from cultured CD4+ T cells. One entry per CDR3 protein results from TCRdb running MiXCR on the PCR reads. Of about 7,100 distinct CDR3 sequences in the sample, approximately 66% were seen once. Germline CDR1 is DFQATT and CDR2 is SNEGSKA (reference sequence). CDR3 length: 15 residues. V was trimmed by 6 bases and J by 0 bases, leaving 18 bases between them.

The chain combines TRBV20-1 with TRBJ2-7; no firm D call. This receptor was identified in a human donor who had recovered from COVID-19. Sequencing input: CD4+ T cells from blood, cultured in vitro. The CDR3 is CSAKATARSSYEQYF. Written as DNA, the CDR3 is TGCAGTGCCAAAGCGACGGCCAGAAGCTCCTACGAGCAGTACTTC.